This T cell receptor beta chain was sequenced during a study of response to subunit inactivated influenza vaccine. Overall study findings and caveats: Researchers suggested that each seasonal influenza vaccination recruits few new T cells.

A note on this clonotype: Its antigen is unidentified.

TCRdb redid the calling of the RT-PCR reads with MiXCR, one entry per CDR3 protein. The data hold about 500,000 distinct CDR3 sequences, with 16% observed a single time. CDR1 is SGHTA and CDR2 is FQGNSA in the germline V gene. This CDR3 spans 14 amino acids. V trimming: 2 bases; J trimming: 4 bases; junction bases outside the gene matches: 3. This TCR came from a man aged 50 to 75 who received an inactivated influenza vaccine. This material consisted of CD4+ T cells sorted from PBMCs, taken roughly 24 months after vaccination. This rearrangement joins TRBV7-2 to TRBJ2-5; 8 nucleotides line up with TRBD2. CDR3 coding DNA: TGTGCCAGCAGCTTAAACGCGGGGGGAGAGACCCAGTACTTC. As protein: CASSLNAGGETQYF.